One and the same sample provided the 11 T cell receptor beta chains below, sequenced in a study of blood T cell repertoires in COVID-19. Only in-frame clones appear in the TCRdb table, and some are missing; sequencing was by immunoSEQ multiplex PCR. Here the sample spans fewer than 250,000 clones, around four fifths being singletons. Source material: peripheral blood. These receptors were collected from an older woman with active or convalescent COVID-19.

The chain is built from TRBV7-8 and TRBJ1-5; TRBD1 matches at 9 bases. The CDR3 is 17 amino acids. CDR1 is SGHVS, CDR2 FQNEAQ, per germline. V gave up 2 bases and J gave up 3 bases; unmatched junction bases: 8. The CDR3 sequence: CASSLLYDRGNNQPQHF. The CDR3 nucleotides are TGTGCCAGCAGCTTATTATACGACAGGGGGAACAATCAGCCCCAGCATTTT.

V and J are TRBV5-4 and TRBJ2-5, with D maybe TRBD2 (6 bases). The CDR3 has 14 residues. The V end lost 3 bases, the J end lost 3 bases, and 12 bases lay between the germline ends. CDR1 is SGHNT, CDR2 YYREEE, per germline (reference sequence). CDR3 protein: CASSSLATEETQYF. The CDR3 coding sequence is TGTGCCAGCAGCTCTCTAGCGACGGAAGAGACCCAGTACTTC. Together with reference TRBV5-4 and TRBJ2-5, the CDR3 gives the full variable domain: ETGVTQSPTHLIKTRGQQVTLRCSSQSGHNTVSWYQQALGQGPQFIFQYYREEENGRGNFPPRFSGLQFPNYSSELNVNALELDDSALYLCASSSLATEETQYFGPGTRLLVL.

The chain employs TRBV5-1 and TRBJ2-2; no firm D call. CDR3 size: 15 residues. Trimming shortened V by 2 bases and J by 2 bases, and 10 bases separated the two germline ends. CDR1 is SGHRS, CDR2 YFSETQ, per germline. The CDR3 DNA reads as TGCGCCAGCAGCTTCGTCCAGGTTAACACCGGGGAGCTGTTTTTT. Protein product: CASSFVQVNTGELFF.

The J gene is TRBJ2-7, the V gene TRBV7-8; D unresolved. Germline CDR1 reads SGHVS; CDR2 reads FQNEAQ. With 0 bases removed from V and 4 bases from J, the gap between germline ends came to 7 bases. The CDR3 has 13 amino acids. The DNA for the CDR3 is TGTGCCAGCAGCTTAGCCCCGGTGTACGAGCAGTACTTC. This codes for CASSLAPVYEQYF.

The chain combines TRBV6-2 or TRBV6-3 with TRBJ1-2, with 8 positions matching TRBD1. This CDR3 region has 13 residues. V lost 5 bases and J lost 4; bases outside the gene matches: 3. Germline CDR1 MNHEY, CDR2 SVGEGT. The CDR3 region has the DNA TGTGCCAGCAGTCTACAGGGGGGCTATGGCTACACCTTC. Protein: CASSLQGGYGYTF.

This rearrangement joins TRBV21-1 to TRBJ1-1; the table calls TRBD1, which could not be checked here. TRBV21-1 is assigned pseudogene status. This CDR3 contains 13 residues. The CDR3 sequence: CASSPRQNTEAFF. CDR3 DNA: TGTGCCAGCAGCCCACGACAGAACACTGAAGCTTTCTTT.

The CDR3 DNA reads as TGTGCCAGCAGCTGGCCCCACTTCCAGGGGGCGAGTCCCCTCTATGGCTACACCTTC. Its protein product is CASSWPHFQGASPLYGYTF. The chain has TRBV7-9 and TRBJ1-2, with 8 positions matching TRBD1. There are 19 residues in the CDR3. The J segment lost 4 bases and the V segment lost 4 bases, leaving 20 bases of the junction unmatched. Germline V gene data show CDR1 as SEHNR and CDR2 as FQNEAQ (reference sequence).

The chain carries TRBV2 and TRBJ1-5; D gene ambiguous. V was clipped by 7 bases and J by 2 bases, with 15 bases between them. Germline V gene data show CDR1 as SNHLY and CDR2 as FYNNEI. This CDR3 is built from 15 residues. CDR3 region: CASTETGGRNQPQHF. Here the CDR3 DNA reads TGTGCCAGCACTGAGACGGGAGGTCGCAATCAGCCCCAGCATTTT.

The chain employs TRBV4-1 and TRBJ2-3; possibly TRBD2 for D (6 bases). The CDR3 consists of 14 residues. Germline V lookup: CDR1 MGHRA, CDR2 YSYEKL. Trimming left V 4 bases short and J 6 bases short, with 14 bases between. The CDR3: CASSPYILADTQYF. The CDR3 DNA is TGCGCCAGCAGCCCCTATATTCTAGCGGATACGCAGTATTTT.

The chain has TRBV12-5 and TRBJ2-2; TRBD1 matches 8 bases. The germline CDR1 and CDR2 sequences are LGHNT and FRNRAP. The CDR3 spans 15 residues. Trimming cost V 6 bases and J 7 bases; bases outside gene matches: 10. The CDR3 is CASGRSTGVGGELFF. Here the CDR3 DNA reads TGTGCTAGTGGCCGATCGACAGGGGTGGGCGGGGAGCTGTTTTTT.

This clone came up many times. The rearrangement joins TRBV25-1 to TRBJ2-1; D is uncertain. This CDR3 is built from 14 residues. With 5 bases removed from V and 6 bases from J, the gap between germline ends came to 14 bases. Germline-derived CDR1 and CDR2 are MGHDK and SYGVNS. The CDR3 DNA reads TGTGCCAGCAGTCTCCCCGGTCGTGTCAATGAGCAGTTCTTC. Protein sequence: CASSLPGRVNEQFF.